This TCR beta chain was sequenced in a study of blood T cell repertoires in COVID-19. Overall study: Acute-phase and convalescent COVID-19 samples originated in the United States, Italy and Spain.

The repertoire was sequenced with immunoSEQ multiplex PCR; TCRdb's copy has only in-frame clones and lacks some. The sample holds about 300,000 clones; more than 80% are singletons and the top ten take approximately 6%. Germline lookup yields CDR1 SEHNR and CDR2 FQNEAQ (reference sequence). The CDR3 totals 15 residues. Trimming removed 7 bases at V and 6 bases at J, with 21 bases between. The sequenced material came from peripheral blood. This TCR was recovered from a woman between 45 and 65 years old with COVID-19, enrolled during active disease. The rearrangement joins TRBV7-9 to TRBJ1-2; D may be TRBD1 (6 bases). The CDR3 loop is CASNPRGNARDGYTF. CDR3 coding DNA: TGTGCCAGCAACCCAAGGGGGAACGCCAGGGATGGCTACACCTTC. Full variable domain (outside the CDR3, taken from reference TRBV7-9 and TRBJ1-2): DTGVSQNPRHKITKRGQNVTFRCDPISEHNRLYWYRQTLGQGPEFLTYFQNEAQLEKSRLLSDRFSAERPKGSFSTLEIQRTEQGDSAMYLCASNPRGNARDGYTFGSGTRLTVV.